This T cell receptor (beta chain) was identified in a study of CD8+ T cells in alopecia areata. Across the study: Oral tofacitinib, 5 to 10 mg twice daily, was given in an open-label trial.

Looked up from germline, CDR1 is SGHRS and CDR2 is YFSETQ. CDR3 length: 15 residues. V lost 4 bases, J lost 0 bases, and 4 bases stayed unmatched. Samples from alopecia areata patients were lesional scalp punch biopsies and peripheral blood. CD4+ and CD8+ T cells were sorted from PBMCs stained for CD3, CD4 and CD8. This clone was detected a few times. Its cognate antigen is unknown. cDNA reverse transcribed from extracted RNA served as the sequencing template. Repertoires were generated with immunoSEQ multiplex PCR, while TCRdb's copy carries only in-frame clones and drops some. The sample consists of about 180,000 clones, just over 65% of them appearing once. Broader study findings: Sequence data from scalp samples additionally include resident alphabeta T cells of normal skin.

The starting material was CD8+ T cells sorted from blood, obtained at week 0. The sequence came from a human donor with alopecia areata. This chain uses TRBV5-1 with TRBJ2-5, with TRBD2 matching over 9 bases. CDR3 sequence reads: CASSEERGDQETQYF. In DNA, the CDR3 is TGCGCCAGCAGCGAGGAGCGGGGGGACCAAGAGACCCAGTACTTC.